Detailed here is one T cell receptor (beta chain). The antigen remains undetermined. This sample stems from a study of T-cell memory formation after mild COVID-19. TCRdb re-called the 5' RACE reads with MiXCR, one entry per CDR3 protein. The data contain around 440,000 distinct CDR3 sequences, about 18% of them singletons. Study-wide results and limits: Balance between CD4 and CD8 was seen in clones contracting day 15 to 85, and a CD4+ lean was seen in later expanders. Second-wave clones reaching peak frequency on day 37 lacked confirmed SARS-CoV-2 specificity.

This CDR3 comprises 14 residues. After removal of 3 bases from V and 3 bases from J, the junction contained 4 bases not matched to a gene. Per the germline V gene, CDR1 is MGHRA and CDR2 is YSYEKL. V usage is TRBV4-1 and J usage is TRBJ2-7, with 8 positions matching TRBD1. Source material: PBMCs or a T cell subset sorted from them (not recorded which). This TCR derives from an adult woman who had mild COVID-19 (a few samples of this study predate the infection). Cell type and time point are not known. CDR3 nucleotide sequence: TGCGCCAGCAGCCAGGGACAGGAGTTCTACGAGCAGTACTTC. It codes for CASSQGQEFYEQYF.